This T cell receptor (beta chain) appears in the sequencing data of a study of shared clonotypes between healthy human individuals. Study-wide background: Three plates each covered CD4 naive and memory; CD8 naive two, CD8 memory one.

Germline-derived CDR1 and CDR2 are MNHEY and SMNVEV (reference sequence). The length of the CDR3 is 19 residues. The V and J ends lost 1 base and 4 bases respectively, with 23 bases between them. Study-wide points: It was the few donors that limited the genetic and exposure-history diversity represented.

As regards this clone: Antigen unknown.

Repertoires were generated with immunoSEQ multiplex PCR, while TCRdb's copy carries only in-frame clones and drops some. The sample includes approximately 810,000 clones, 80% to 95% of them seen just once. It was CD45RO-negative cells, positively selected for CCR7, that made up naive CD8 cells, with terminally differentiated effector memory CD45RA+ cells excluded. There were no recent acute infections or vaccinations among the donors, who were healthy HIV-negative adults. The specimen was naive CD8+ T cells sorted from blood. This clonotype was sampled from a young man in good health. The chain couples TRBV27 to TRBJ2-1, with D perhaps matching TRBD2 (6 bases). This chain's CDR3 is CASSLLGAINFGLYNEQFF. CDR3 DNA sequence: TGTGCCAGCAGTTTATTAGGTGCTATTAATTTTGGACTATACAATGAGCAGTTCTTC.